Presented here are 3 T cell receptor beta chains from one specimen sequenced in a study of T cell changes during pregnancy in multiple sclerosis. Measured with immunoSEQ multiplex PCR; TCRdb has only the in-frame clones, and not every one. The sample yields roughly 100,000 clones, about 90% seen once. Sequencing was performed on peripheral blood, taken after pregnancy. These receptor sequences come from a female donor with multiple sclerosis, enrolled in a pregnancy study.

DNA of the CDR3: TGCGCCAGCAGCTTAAGACAGGGAGTTAACACCGGGGAGCTGTTTTTT. It specifies CASSLRQGVNTGELFF. The chain combines TRBV5-1 with TRBJ2-2, with 7 positions matching TRBD1. The CDR3 contains 16 residues. The germline gives CDR1 SGHRS, CDR2 YFSETQ. J was trimmed by 2 bases and V by 2 bases; bases with no gene match: 6.

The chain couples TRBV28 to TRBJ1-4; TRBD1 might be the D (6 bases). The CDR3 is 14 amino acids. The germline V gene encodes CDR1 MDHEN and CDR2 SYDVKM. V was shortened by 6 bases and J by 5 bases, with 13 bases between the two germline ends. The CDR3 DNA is TGTGCCAGCAGGGGGCCAGGGGACAATGAAAAACTGTTTTTT. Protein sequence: CASRGPGDNEKLFF.

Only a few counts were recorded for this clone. The CDR3 DNA follows: TGTGCCAGCAGCGCGGGACAGGGTTATCAGCCCCAGCATTTT. Its protein is CASSAGQGYQPQHF. The chain uses TRBV9 and TRBJ1-5; TRBD1 matches 9 bases. CDR3 length: 14 residues. V shed 3 bases, J shed 5 bases, and the junction held 3 bases outside the gene matches. Per the germline V gene, CDR1 is SGDLS and CDR2 is YYNGEE. The full variable domain, in which reference TRBV9 and TRBJ1-5 provide the parts outside the CDR3, is DSGVTQTPKHLITATGQRVTLRCSPRSGDLSVYWYQQSLDQGLQFLIQYYNGEERAKGNILERFSAQQFPDLHSELNLSSLELGDSALYFCASSAGQGYQPQHFGDGTRLSIL.